One T cell receptor (beta chain) is described in this entry. Its target antigen remains unknown. The sample holds no much larger clone one base away, and base qualities are not on file. Healthy HIV-negative adults with no recently reported acute infections or vaccinations were included as donors. Every donor was a Caucasian adult living in Nashville, Tennessee, USA. CD4+ T cells were enriched by magnetic negative selection; naive cells were then positively selected on CD45RA, and the negative fraction formed the memory subset. Blood was obtained by leukapheresis, after which PBMCs were separated by Ficoll-Histopaque density gradient centrifugation and cryopreserved in liquid nitrogen vapor phase. Purity and quantity of every magnetically sorted T cell population were checked by analytical flow cytometry. Each sorted fraction had its genomic DNA isolated and then quantified by UV absorbance on a Nanodrop 2000c.

This specimen comes from a study of shared clonotypes between healthy human individuals (dated by TCRdb to 2020 to 2022). In terms of the full investigation: A couple of women and three men aged 18 to 49 years were included in the cohort. For each donor, three plates each were used for CD4 naive and CD4 memory, two plates were used for CD8 naive, and one plate was used for CD8 memory. To estimate repertoire size and how much clonotypes are shared between individuals, the study performed deep sequencing of blood TCR repertoires from roughly five healthy adults. To increase sequencing depth and limit assay-specific biases, different laboratories used diverse techniques to prepare libraries and sequence TCR repertoires. Each donor's leukapheresis produced roughly between about 0.8 and 10 billion PBMCs. Summary of the overall study and its limitations: Sampling was limited to blood, and TCR repertoires in tissue likely differ from TCR repertoires in blood. Estimated clonotype richness was generally larger for naive than for memory subsets. Across a handful of donors, around 5.4% of naive CD4, 3.5% of naive CD8, about 2.3% of memory CD4, and roughly 0.4% of memory CD8 clonotypes were shared. Higher generation probabilities were observed for clonotypes shared by all four sorted-subset donors than for non-shared clonotypes. Rarefaction of sorted-subset datasets indicated incomplete sequencing despite the large sequencing depth. The small number of donors limited the genetic and exposure-history diversity represented. Pairwise subsampling led to the expectation that sequencing depth would affect the degree of clonotype sharing among donors.

Using the deep immunoSEQ assay, TCR CDR3 regions were amplified from genomic DNA by multiplex PCR. Genomic DNA extracted from each cell subset was distributed evenly over all wells of several immunoSEQ 96-well plates, and each plate served as one replicate. For sorted subsets, each replicate PCR was loaded with 200 to 250 ng genomic DNA, equivalent to 30,000 or so T cell genomes. The purified libraries were quantified using a Qubit 3.0 fluorometer, sized with a Bioanalyzer 2100, and then quantified again using the KAPA Library Quantification kit. Every immunoSEQ 96-well plate was sequenced on a dedicated single-read 150-cycle Illumina NextSeq 550 flow cell. The paper's data handling went like this. The immunoSEQ output contained only junctional sequences without quality scores, so filtering could not match that applied to full-length reads. Sequences were annotated with PyIR, a Python wrapper for IgBLAST v1.9, and V/J genes and CDR3 were assigned using IMGT germline references. Any read was removed if the V/J assignment was weak (E-value above 1e-6), the CDR3 was missing, or the read contained stop codons, out-of-frame junctions, or ambiguous translated residues. A V3J clonotype was defined by an identical inferred V gene, J gene, and CDR3 amino acid sequence. The percentage overlap between two repertoires was calculated by dividing the number of shared unique clonotypes by the size of the smaller repertoire. Richness of each repertoire was evaluated using RTK rarefaction, the Chao1 estimator, and Recon v2.1 estimates of unobserved clonotypes. For all TCRbeta clonotypes obtained by the gDNA method from a handful of donors, generation probabilities were computed with OLGA. TCRdb took over this immuneACCESS table, retaining in-frame rearrangements with V and J assigned. Such tables are incomplete; in checked studies, under half of the missing clones stem from an unresolved V gene, and the remainder is unexplained. The V and J calls and clone size are taken from that table; D and trimming were inferred from the DNA. A total of about 1.5 million clones appear in this sample, 98% of them only once. The top ten clonotypes cover approximately 0.45% of the sample.

The sequencing sample was made of naive CD4+ T cells sorted from blood. Per the publication, the cell subset or site label means: CD45RA+ positively selected. The sequence derives from a man younger than 45 in good health.

The CDR3 protein is CASSPGGLKNTIYF. Here is the DNA: TGTGCCAGCAGTCCAGGGGGGCTTAAAAACACCATATATTTT. The receptor chain draws on TRBV27 and TRBJ1-3, and 7 junction bases match TRBD1. The CDR3 holds 14 amino acids from the cysteine to the phenylalanine. The retained sequence is limited to the CDR3, 42 bases, with the frame set at the first base. The germline V gene (reference sequence) provides CDR1 MNHEY and CDR2 SMNVEV. The V end gives up 5 bases and the J end 6 bases, leaving 7 bases in the junction not matched to a gene.